Listed here are 20 T cell receptor beta chains from one sample, sequenced in a study of blood T cells in healthy people across ages. A second about 7 to 12 cycle PCR used barcoded and J-beta primers. TCRdb passed the 5' RACE reads through MiXCR, listing each CDR3 protein once. The data show some 700,000 distinct CDR3 sequences, 35% to 45% seen once. The sample comprised blood. Source of these receptors: a woman aged 60-75 years in good health.

This clonotype was counted many times. The V call is TRBV7-3, the J call TRBJ2-5; TRBD2 aligns across 8 bases. The junction had 3 bases not matched to a gene; V was cut back by 5 bases and J by 4 bases. Germline values: CDR1 SGHTA, CDR2 FQGTGA. The CDR3 loop spans 13 amino acids. For the CDR3, the DNA is TGTGCCAGCAGCCGGGGGGGAGGAGAGACCCAGTACTTC. Its translation: CASSRGGGETQYF.

The chain's CDR3 is CASSQDSGSEQYF. In DNA form, the CDR3 reads TGTGCCAGCAGCCAAGATTCGGGGAGTGAGCAGTACTTC. V gene TRBV14 combines with J gene TRBJ2-5, with D possibly matching TRBD2 (5 bases). Germline values: CDR1 SGHDN, CDR2 FVKESK. The CDR3 totals 13 residues. The V and J ends lost 0 bases and 11 bases respectively, with 13 bases between them.

V and J are TRBV29-1 and TRBJ2-1; 12 bases match TRBD2. Germline trimming cut 4 bases from V and 6 bases from J; bases unmatched to any gene: 10. The CDR3 consists of 16 residues. Per germline, CDR1 SQVTM and CDR2 ANQGSEA. For the CDR3, the DNA is TGCAGCGTTGTCCGAGGACTAGCGGGACTTCCCAATGAGCAGTTCTTC. Translating it yields CSVVRGLAGLPNEQFF.

This clonotype appeared a few times. V and J are TRBV20-1 and TRBJ2-7; D unclear. V lost 5 bases to trimming and J lost 5 bases, with 16 bases between them. CDR3 size: 13 residues. The V gene's germline CDR1 is DFQATT and CDR2 SNEGSKA (reference sequence). Here the CDR3 reads CSAGAGAPDEQYF. CDR3 in DNA: TGCAGTGCTGGCGCAGGAGCCCCGGACGAGCAGTACTTC.

This clonotype has only a few counts. The J gene is TRBJ2-1, the V gene TRBV4-2; unclear D gene. CDR3 length equals 15 residues. V was pared by 0 bases and J by 1 base, with 7 bases between. CDR1 and CDR2 from the germline V gene are LGHNA and YNFKEQ. The CDR3 region has the DNA TGTGCCAGCAGCCAAGAGGCACGATCCTACAATGAGCAGTTCTTC. Translated: CASSQEARSYNEQFF.

The V call is TRBV6-1, the J call TRBJ2-7, with TRBD1 identical over 10 bases. CDR1 MNHNS and CDR2 SASEGT come from the germline V gene. The CDR3 is 16 residues long. The J segment lost 4 bases and the V segment lost 4 bases, leaving 10 bases of the junction unmatched. The CDR3 sequence: CASSGRQGAPGYEQYF. DNA for the CDR3: TGTGCCAGCAGTGGTAGACAGGGGGCGCCGGGATACGAGCAGTACTTC.

J is TRBJ1-2 and V is TRBV20-1; D is ambiguous. Germline V gene sequence: CDR1 DFQATT, CDR2 SNEGSKA (reference sequence). V shed 6 bases and J shed 4 bases, with 12 bases lying between them. The CDR3 is made up of 12 amino acids. CDR3 DNA sequence: TGCAGTGCCCGATGGGAAGGCTATGGCTACACCTTC. Translating it yields CSARWEGYGYTF.

This clonotype was seen once. The chain combines TRBV18 with TRBJ2-5; the match to TRBD2 covers 10 bases. This CDR3 spans 20 amino acids. The junction had 27 bases not matched to a gene; V was cut back by 3 bases and J by 11 bases. Germline loops: CDR1 KGHSH, CDR2 LQKENI. CDR3 sequence: CASSPVLEASGGFPNNEQYF. In DNA, the CDR3 is TGTGCCAGCTCACCCGTACTAGAGGCTAGCGGGGGATTTCCTAACAATGAGCAGTACTTC.

Comment on this clonotype: The junction shows a germline mismatch at one end, possibly a read error. DNA for the CDR3: TGCAGTGCTGCCGTTGTTCCCGAGGAGTACTTC. Translated, it gives CSAAVVPEEYF. The chain carries TRBV20-1 and TRBJ2-7; the D is unclear. Germline V gene sequence: CDR1 DFQATT, CDR2 SNEGSKA (reference sequence). This CDR3 is built from 11 residues.

This chain joins TRBV28 and TRBJ2-7, with 7 bases aligning to TRBD2. The CDR3 loop spans 20 amino acids. Germline V gene data show CDR1 as MDHEN and CDR2 as SYDVKM. V was clipped by 2 bases and J by 2 bases; unmatched bases: 21. CDR3 sequence reads: CASSLSVGGSDSSRTYEQYF. The CDR3 DNA sequence: TGTGCCAGCAGTTTAAGTGTCGGCGGGAGCGATTCCTCTCGGACCTACGAGCAGTACTTC.

This clonotype was counted once. V usage is TRBV12-5 and J usage is TRBJ2-5; 12 positions match TRBD2. Looked up from germline, CDR1 is LGHNT and CDR2 is FRNRAP. The CDR3 runs to 17 residues. J lost 6 bases, V lost 3 bases, and 11 bases had no gene match. The CDR3 protein is CASGFIPLAGGPKTQYF. In DNA form, the CDR3 reads TGTGCTAGTGGTTTCATCCCGCTAGCGGGGGGGCCCAAGACCCAGTACTTC.

The rearrangement joins TRBV9 to TRBJ2-2; D is undetermined. V was cut by 0 bases and J by 6 bases, with 15 bases left in between. Germline assignment: CDR1 SGDLS and CDR2 YYNGEE. CDR3 length: 16 residues. CDR3 nucleotide sequence: TGTGCCAGCAGCGTAGTAGCTTTCGGGCCTGCCGGGGAGCTGTTTTTT. Encoded protein: CASSVVAFGPAGELFF.

This chain uses TRBV6-6 with TRBJ2-7, with 11 bases fitting TRBD2. Germline V gene data show CDR1 as MNHNY and CDR2 as SVGAGI (reference sequence). V dropped 6 bases and J dropped 7; count of bases not matched to a gene: 14. This CDR3 contains 16 residues. CDR3 in amino acids: CASRWKGLADYNEQYF. DNA for the CDR3: TGTGCCAGCAGATGGAAGGGACTAGCGGACTACAATGAGCAGTACTTC.

The V call is TRBV20-1, the J call TRBJ2-3; 10 positions match TRBD1. CDR3 length equals 15 residues. The germline V gene has CDR1 DFQATT and CDR2 SNEGSKA (reference sequence). The junction had 3 bases not matched to a gene; V was cut back by 1 base and J by 2 bases. DNA of the CDR3: TGCAGTGCTAGAGTCGGACAGGGGGTCACAGATACGCAGTATTTT. Translating gives CSARVGQGVTDTQYF.

This chain links TRBV7-8 with TRBJ1-5; D is possibly TRBD1 (6 bases). V lost 2 bases, J lost 3 bases, and 14 bases lay in between. The CDR3 sequence is 16 residues long. CDR1 and CDR2 (germline): SGHVS, FQNEAQ. The CDR3, as DNA: TGTGCCAGCAGCTTATATAGCCAGGGGAACAATCAGCCCCAGCATTTT. Translated, it gives CASSLYSQGNNQPQHF.

The CDR3 protein is CASSVGLAGKEQFF. CDR3 DNA sequence: TGTGCCAGCAGCGTAGGACTAGCGGGGAAGGAGCAGTTCTTC. The chain recombines TRBV9 with TRBJ2-1; 11 bases map to TRBD2. The trim removed 0 bases at V and 10 bases at J, leaving 3 bases unmatched. The CDR3 covers 14 residues. CDR1 SGDLS and CDR2 YYNGEE come from the germline V gene.

This sequence joins TRBV20-1 and TRBJ2-1; 8 positions agree with TRBD1. Germline CDR1 and CDR2: DFQATT and SNEGSKA (reference sequence). With 4 bases clipped from V and 13 bases from J, the junction kept 12 bases outside the gene matches. The CDR3 runs 13 residues. In DNA form, the CDR3 reads TGCAGTGCTACAGGACAGGGCGGGGAGACCCAGTTCTTC. Amino acid sequence: CSATGQGGETQFF.

This clonotype has a single count. A read error may explain this, as a much larger clone is one base away. The V and J genes are TRBV10-3 and TRBJ2-1, with 7 bases matching TRBD1. The CDR3 sequence is 15 residues long. Per germline, CDR1 ENHRY and CDR2 SYGVKD. In DNA, the CDR3 is TGTGCCCTCAGTCCTATGACCGGGACAGAGAATGAGCAGTTCTTC. Protein product: CALSPMTGTENEQFF.

This clonotype was counted many times. V usage is TRBV29-1 and J usage is TRBJ2-3; no reliable D call. The length of the CDR3 is 11 residues. Germline assignment: CDR1 SQVTM and CDR2 ANQGSEA. V lost 7 bases and J 6 bases, leaving 11 bases between the germline ends. In DNA form, the CDR3 reads TGCAGCGCCCACTCGGGCGATACGCAGTATTTT. Its protein is CSAHSGDTQYF.

The chain links TRBV4-3 to TRBJ2-4; either TRBD1 or TRBD2 may fit D (5 bases each). The CDR3 has 17 residues. Germline CDR1 LGHNA, CDR2 YSLEER. V was shortened by 1 base and J by 2 bases, with 15 bases between the two germline ends. CDR3 protein: CASSQGSTGRSKNIQYF. The CDR3 coding sequence is TGCGCCAGCAGCCAAGGTTCCACGGGACGGTCCAAAAACATTCAGTACTTC.